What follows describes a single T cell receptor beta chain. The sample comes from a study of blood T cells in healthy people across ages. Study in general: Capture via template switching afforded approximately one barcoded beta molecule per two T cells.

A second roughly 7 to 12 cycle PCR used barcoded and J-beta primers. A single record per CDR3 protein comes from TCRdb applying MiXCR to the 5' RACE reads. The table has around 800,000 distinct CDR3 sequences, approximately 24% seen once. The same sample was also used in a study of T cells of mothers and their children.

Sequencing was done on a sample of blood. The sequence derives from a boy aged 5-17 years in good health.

CDR3 sequence: CSALAGFTDTQYF. CDR3 nucleotide sequence: TGCAGCGCACTAGCGGGATTCACAGATACGCAGTATTTT. This sequence joins TRBV29-1 and TRBJ2-3; 10 bases align to TRBD2. The V and J ends lost 7 bases and 2 bases, in that order; junction bases with no gene match: 3. The germline V gene has CDR1 SQVTM and CDR2 ANQGSEA. This CDR3 is built from 13 residues.